This TCR beta chain was observed in a study of T cells in Graves' hyperthyroidism and ophthalmopathy. Amplified TCR beta CDR3 regions derived from RNA transcripts. HTBI primers were used for first-round RT-PCR of the TCR CDR3. TCRdb ran MiXCR on the multiplex PCR reads and lists one entry per CDR3 protein. The sample holds 600,000 to 650,000 distinct CDR3 sequences, 20% to 25% seen once. Cells are PBMCs isolated from roughly 9.2 ml of fresh blood. CDR1 and CDR2 from the germline V gene are MNHEY and SMNVEV (reference sequence). V was cut by 3 bases and J by 5 bases, with 16 bases left in between. The CDR3 runs 15 residues.

This rearrangement joins TRBV27 to TRBJ2-5, with TRBD1 as a possible D gene (6 bases). The sequence was obtained from a man aged 30 to 39 with Graves' ophthalmopathy. The sequenced sample was blood. Written as DNA, the CDR3 is TGTGCCAGCAGTTTCGACTTCCAGGGGCGGGAGACCCAGTACTTC. Its translation is CASSFDFQGRETQYF.